The TCR beta chain under discussion was sequenced for a study of OX40 agonist ivuxolimab in advanced cancers. Sequencing was performed with immunoSEQ multiplex PCR; in TCRdb, only in-frame clones are kept and a portion is missing. There are some 77,000 clones in the sample; around 82% occur only once, and around 0.76% lies in the top ten. The input for sequencing was CD4+ or CD8+ T cells sorted from blood, taken in a trial of the OX40 agonist ivuxolimab. The receptor was derived from an adult with an advanced solid tumor such as melanoma, head and neck, liver or kidney cancer.

This CDR3 is CASSLRGYSDEQFF. The CDR3 DNA sequence: TGTGCCAGCAGCCTTAGGGGATATAGCGATGAGCAGTTCTTC. The J gene is TRBJ2-1, the V gene TRBV7-9; tentatively, D is TRBD1 or TRBD2 (5 bases each). Germline V lookup: CDR1 SEHNR, CDR2 FQNEAQ (reference sequence). The CDR3 runs to 14 residues. V dropped 5 bases and J dropped 8 bases, with 16 bases sitting between them.